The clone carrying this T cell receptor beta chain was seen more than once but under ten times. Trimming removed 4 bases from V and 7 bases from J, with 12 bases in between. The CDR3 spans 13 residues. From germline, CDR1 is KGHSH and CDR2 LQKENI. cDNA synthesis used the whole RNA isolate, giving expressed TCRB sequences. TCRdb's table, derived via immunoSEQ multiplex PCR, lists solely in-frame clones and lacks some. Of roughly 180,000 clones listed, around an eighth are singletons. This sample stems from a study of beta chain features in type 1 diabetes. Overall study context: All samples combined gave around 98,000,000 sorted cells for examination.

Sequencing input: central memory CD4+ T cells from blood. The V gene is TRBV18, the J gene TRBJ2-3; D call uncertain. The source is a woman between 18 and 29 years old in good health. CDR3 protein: CASSQNGENTQYF. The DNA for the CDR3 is TGTGCCAGCTCACAAAATGGTGAGAATACGCAGTATTTT.